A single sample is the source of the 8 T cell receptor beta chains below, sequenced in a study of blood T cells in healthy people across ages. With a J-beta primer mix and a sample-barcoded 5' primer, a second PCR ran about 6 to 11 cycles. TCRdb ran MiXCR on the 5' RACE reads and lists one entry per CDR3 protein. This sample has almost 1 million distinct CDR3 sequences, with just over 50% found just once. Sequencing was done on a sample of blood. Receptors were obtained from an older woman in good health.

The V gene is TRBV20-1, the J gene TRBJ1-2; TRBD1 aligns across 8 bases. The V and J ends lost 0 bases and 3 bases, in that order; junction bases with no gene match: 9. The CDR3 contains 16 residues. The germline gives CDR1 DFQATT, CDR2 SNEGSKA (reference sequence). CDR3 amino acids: CSAREDRAIFDYGYTF. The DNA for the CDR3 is TGCAGTGCTAGAGAGGACAGGGCAATCTTCGACTATGGCTACACCTTC.

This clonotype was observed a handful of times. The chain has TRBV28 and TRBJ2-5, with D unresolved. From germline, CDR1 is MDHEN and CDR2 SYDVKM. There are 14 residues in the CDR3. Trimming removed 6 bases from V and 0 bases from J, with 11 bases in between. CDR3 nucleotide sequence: TGTGCCAGCAGCCCCCAAGATTACCAAGAGACCCAGTACTTC. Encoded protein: CASSPQDYQETQYF. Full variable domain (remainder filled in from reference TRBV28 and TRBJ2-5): DVKVTQSSRYLVKRTGEKVFLECVQDMDHENMFWYRQDPGLGLRLIYFSYDVKMKEKGDIPEGYSVSREKKERFSLILESASTNQTSMYLCASSPQDYQETQYFGPGTRLLVL.

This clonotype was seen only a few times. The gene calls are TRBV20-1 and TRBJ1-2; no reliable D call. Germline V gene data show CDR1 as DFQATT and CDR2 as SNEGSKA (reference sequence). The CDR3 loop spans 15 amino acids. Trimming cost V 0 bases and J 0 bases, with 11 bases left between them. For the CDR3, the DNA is TGCAGTGCTAGAGATGGGAGAGCCACTAACTATGGCTACACCTTC. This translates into CSARDGRATNYGYTF.

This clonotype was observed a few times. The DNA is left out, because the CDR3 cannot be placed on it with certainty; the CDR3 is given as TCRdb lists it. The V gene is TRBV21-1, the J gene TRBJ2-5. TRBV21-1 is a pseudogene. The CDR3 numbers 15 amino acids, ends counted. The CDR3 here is CASSRDLVGKGTQYF.

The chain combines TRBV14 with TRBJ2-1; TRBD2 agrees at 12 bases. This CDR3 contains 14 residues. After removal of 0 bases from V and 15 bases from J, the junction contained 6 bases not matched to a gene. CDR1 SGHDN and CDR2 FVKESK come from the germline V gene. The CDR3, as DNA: TGTGCCAGCAGCCAAGAATGGACTAGCGGGAATCTGTTCTTC. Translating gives CASSQEWTSGNLFF. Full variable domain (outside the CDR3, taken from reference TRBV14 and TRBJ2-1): EAGVTQFPSHSVIEKGQTVTLRCDPISGHDNLYWYRRVMGKEIKFLLHFVKESKQDESGMPNNRFLAERTGGTYSTLKVQPAELEDSGVYFCASSQEWTSGNLFFGPGTRLTVL.

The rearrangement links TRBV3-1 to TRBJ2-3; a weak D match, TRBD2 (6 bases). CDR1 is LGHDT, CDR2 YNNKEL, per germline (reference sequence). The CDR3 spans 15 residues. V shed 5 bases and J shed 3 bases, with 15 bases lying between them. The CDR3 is CASSASGAWTDTQYF. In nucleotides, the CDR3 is TGTGCCAGCAGCGCATCGGGAGCTTGGACAGATACGCAGTATTTT.

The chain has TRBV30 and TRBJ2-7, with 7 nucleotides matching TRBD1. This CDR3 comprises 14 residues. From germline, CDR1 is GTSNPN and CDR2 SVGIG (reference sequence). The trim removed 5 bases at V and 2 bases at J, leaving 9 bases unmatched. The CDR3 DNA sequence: TGTGCCTGGTCCGGGACAGTTGTACCCTACGAGCAGTACTTC. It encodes CAWSGTVVPYEQYF.

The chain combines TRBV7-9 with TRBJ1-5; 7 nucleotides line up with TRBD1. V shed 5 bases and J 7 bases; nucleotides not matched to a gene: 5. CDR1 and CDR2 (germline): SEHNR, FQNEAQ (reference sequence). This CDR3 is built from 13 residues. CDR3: CASSLRGQQPQHF. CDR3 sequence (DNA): TGTGCCAGCAGCCTACGGGGACAGCAGCCCCAGCATTTT.